These T cell receptor beta chains were read from a single sample in a study of early T cells in non-severe SARS-CoV-2 infection. One entry per CDR3 protein results from TCRdb running MiXCR on the 5' RACE reads. The sample consists of about 80,000 distinct CDR3 sequences, 7.5% to 10% of them appearing once. The sample was whole blood. These TCRs come from an adult who was a healthcare worker with PCR-confirmed SARS-CoV-2 infection or an uninfected control (not recorded which). The CDR3 runs from the conserved cysteine through the conserved F or W. D genes are given only for firm matches. Where a row states a size, it is once, few, many or the class of an expanded clone; other rows omit it.

J gene,D gene,clone size,V gene,CDR3 protein,CDR3 DNA
TRBJ2-7,.,few,TRBV7-9,CASSLILDYEQYF,TGTGCCAGCAGCTTAATCCTCGACTACGAGCAGTACTTC
TRBJ1-5,.,many,TRBV6-1,CASSETGRGQPQHF,TGTGCCAGCAGTGAAACAGGCAGGGGACAGCCCCAGCATTTT
TRBJ1-5,.,many,TRBV7-9,CASSLAGSNQPQHF,TGTGCCAGCAGCTTAGCAGGGAGCAATCAGCCCCAGCATTTT
TRBJ2-7,.,many,TRBV28,CASSFIPSEQYF,TGTGCCAGCAGTTTTATCCCCTCCGAGCAGTACTTC
TRBJ2-2,TRBD2,many,TRBV18,CASSPWSGNNHGELFF,TGTGCCAGCTCACCATGGAGCGGGAATAATCACGGGGAGCTGTTTTTT
TRBJ2-3,TRBD2,many,TRBV3-1,CASSQARTSDDTDTQYF,TGTGCCAGCAGCCAAGCCCGGACTAGCGACGACACAGATACGCAGTATTTT
TRBJ1-2,.,few,TRBV6-6,CASSLSGGNGYTF,TGTGCCAGCAGTCTCAGCGGGGGTAATGGCTACACCTTC
TRBJ2-2,TRBD2,many,TRBV7-2,CASSGRGPGGELFF,TGTGCCAGTAGCGGGAGAGGTCCAGGCGGGGAGCTGTTTTTT
TRBJ2-4,.,few,TRBV29-1,CSPPRRLLRAKNIQYF,TGCAGCCCCCCCCGCCGTCTCCTCCGGGCCAAAAACATTCAGTACTTC
TRBJ2-1,.,many,TRBV7-8,CASSLEGLSSYNEQFF,TGTGCCAGCAGCTTAGAAGGGCTAAGCTCCTACAATGAGCAGTTCTTC
TRBJ2-5,TRBD2,few,TRBV5-4,CASSPGLAKETQYF,TGTGCCAGCAGCCCTGGACTAGCGAAAGAGACCCAGTACTTC
TRBJ2-2,TRBD2,.,TRBV5-1,CASSPHGGSLGGELFF,TGCGCCAGCAGCCCACATGGCGGGAGCTTGGGCGGGGAGCTGTTTTTT
TRBJ1-1,.,.,TRBV10-1,CASINRKRSTEAFF,TGCGCCAGCATCAACAGGAAACGGAGCACTGAAGCTTTCTTT
TRBJ2-1,.,many,TRBV28,CASSLMAVSNRFF,TGTGCCAGCAGTTTAATGGCAGTCTCGAATCGGTTCTTC
TRBJ2-1,TRBD2,many,TRBV28,CASSFASGYRRSKNNEQFF,TGTGCCAGCAGTTTTGCTAGCGGTTACCGACGTTCAAAGAACAATGAGCAGTTCTTC
TRBJ2-1,TRBD2,many,TRBV7-6,CASSLLSGRREQFF,TGTGCCAGCAGCTTATTGAGCGGGAGAAGGGAGCAGTTCTTC
TRBJ2-7,.,many,TRBV3-1,CASSQGRYEQYF,TGTGCCAGCAGCCAAGGACGGTACGAGCAGTACTTC
TRBJ2-1,.,few,TRBV11-3,CASSLGGASHNEQFF,TGTGCCAGCAGCTTAGGGGGGGCATCCCACAATGAGCAGTTCTTC
TRBJ2-2,.,many,TRBV12-2,CATRPGQTNTGELFF,TGTGCAACCCGCCCGGGACAGACGAACACCGGGGAGCTGTTTTTT
TRBJ2-3,.,few,TRBV4-2,CASSQGEPSSFTDTQYF,TGTGCCAGCAGCCAAGGTGAACCTAGCTCTTTCACAGATACGCAGTATTTT
TRBJ2-7,.,.,TRBV5-1,CASSLVSGLDYEQYF,TGCGCCAGCAGCTTGGTTTCAGGGTTGGACTACGAGCAGTACTTC
TRBJ2-5,.,many,TRBV11-2,CASSLALAETQYF,TGTGCCAGCAGCTTAGCCCTAGCGGAGACCCAGTACTTC